This T cell receptor (beta chain) derives from a study of graft-versus-host responses after intestinal transplantation. Overall study results and limits: Analysis identified GvH clones in recipient marrow, with some appearing first in ileum or blood.

Germline V gene data show CDR1 as SGHNT and CDR2 as YENEEA. Trimming took 5 bases from V and 0 from J; bases not matched to a gene: 7. The CDR3 consists of 17 residues. This clone was counted a single time. Its antigen is currently unknown. Sequencing was performed with immunoSEQ multiplex PCR; in TCRdb, only in-frame clones are kept and a portion is missing. Altogether 33,000 or so clones are present, about 93% being singletons, with the ten largest covering about 0.8%. This sequence joins TRBV11-3 and TRBJ2-6; TRBD1 matches at 7 bases. The TCR originated in a human patient who received an intestinal transplant, so some T cells may come from the graft donor. This specimen consisted of PBMCs, obtained 16 days after intestinal transplant. The CDR3 sequence is CASSEGTVRSGANVLTF. The DNA of the CDR3 is TGTGCCAGCAGCGAAGGGACAGTGCGCTCTGGGGCCAACGTCCTGACTTTC.